The 11 T cell receptor beta chains presented below share a single source sample, sequenced in a study of siplizumab effects on memory and regulatory T cells. Clones were read by immunoSEQ multiplex PCR, and TCRdb kept only the in-frame ones, dropping some. The table includes 90,000 to 150,000 clones, just under 95% detected once. Material for sequencing was non-Treg CD4+ T cells sorted from blood. The receptor set was obtained from a human donor in good health.

The chain carries TRBV19 and TRBJ1-4, with TRBD1 as a possible D gene (5 bases). V lost 8 bases, J lost 4 bases, and 11 bases lay in between. The CDR3 covers 13 residues. Germline V gene lookup returns CDR1 LNHDA and CDR2 SQIVND (reference sequence). CDR3 amino acids: CASSDRDNEKLFF. DNA for the CDR3: TGTGCCAGTTCTGACAGAGATAATGAAAAACTGTTTTTT.

V is TRBV27 and J is TRBJ2-7; TRBD1 might be the D (6 bases). The ends were cut back, 2 bases at V and 4 bases at J, with 15 bases in the middle. The CDR3 consists of 15 residues. In germline, CDR1 is MNHEY, CDR2 SMNVEV (reference sequence). CDR3 sequence: CASSLEQGPPYEQYF. The CDR3 DNA reads TGTGCCAGCAGTTTAGAGCAGGGGCCACCATACGAGCAGTACTTC.

This rearrangement joins TRBV11-3 to TRBJ2-3, with D unclear. Germline V CDR1 and CDR2: SGHNT, YENEEA. This CDR3 comprises 14 residues. Trimming removed 5 bases from V and 2 bases from J, with 11 bases in between. This CDR3 reads CASSHRPTTDTQYF. DNA of the CDR3: TGTGCCAGCAGCCACCGACCTACCACAGATACGCAGTATTTT.

The rearrangement joins TRBV6-5 to TRBJ1-4, with D unclear. CDR1 is MNHEY and CDR2 is SVGAGI in the germline V gene. The CDR3 has 15 amino acids. V was trimmed by 2 bases and J by 0 bases, leaving 7 bases between them. The CDR3 DNA follows: TGTGCCAGCAGTTACGGGCAGACAACTAATGAAAAACTGTTTTTT. This codes for CASSYGQTTNEKLFF.

This chain joins TRBV5-1 and TRBJ2-5; D is perhaps TRBD1 (6 bases). The V and J ends lost 4 bases and 0 bases respectively, with 10 bases between them. Germline V gives CDR1 SGHRS, CDR2 YFSETQ. This CDR3 is 14 amino acids long. The CDR3 sequence: CASSNGQYQETQYF. Written as DNA, the CDR3 is TGCGCCAGCAGCAATGGACAGTACCAAGAGACCCAGTACTTC.

The chain uses TRBV7-9 and TRBJ2-2; weak D call: TRBD2 (6 bases). V was trimmed by 7 bases and J by 5 bases, leaving 17 bases between them. The germline gives CDR1 SEHNR, CDR2 FQNEAQ (reference sequence). This CDR3 region has 15 residues. CDR3: CASTPGTPITGELFF. The CDR3 region has the DNA TGTGCCAGCACCCCTGGGACTCCTATTACCGGGGAGCTGTTTTTT.

The chain carries TRBV5-6 and TRBJ1-1; D is undetermined. V was trimmed by 0 bases and J by 2 bases, leaving 11 bases between them. CDR1 and CDR2 (germline): SGHDT, YYEEEE. The CDR3 is 15 amino acids. The CDR3 protein is CASSLAGKANTEAFF. The CDR3 region has the DNA TGTGCCAGCAGCTTGGCCGGCAAGGCCAACACTGAAGCTTTCTTT. The full variable domain, in which reference TRBV5-6 and TRBJ1-1 provide the parts outside the CDR3, is DAGVTQSPTHLIKTRGQQVTLRCSPKSGHDTVSWYQQALGQGPQFIFQYYEEEERQRGNFPDRFSGHQFPNYSSELNVNALLLGDSALYLCASSLAGKANTEAFFGQGTRLTVV.

This chain joins TRBV5-4 and TRBJ1-2, with a tentative D call TRBD1 (5 bases). Between the trimmed V and J ends, which lost 6 bases and 0 bases, there was a span of 12 bases. This CDR3 is built from 14 residues. Germline-derived CDR1 and CDR2 are SGHNT and YYREEE (reference sequence). CDR3 sequence: CASTSGGANYGYTF. Written as DNA, the CDR3 is TGTGCCAGCACATCCGGAGGGGCTAACTATGGCTACACCTTC.

The J gene is TRBJ1-1, the V gene TRBV28; unclear D gene. Germline CDR1 MDHEN, CDR2 SYDVKM. The V end lost 5 bases, the J end lost 0 bases, and 13 bases lay between the germline ends. There are 15 residues in the CDR3. The CDR3 DNA sequence: TGTGCCAGCAGTGGCCGGGAAAATATGAACACTGAAGCTTTCTTT. It is translated as CASSGRENMNTEAFF. The full variable domain, completed using reference TRBV28 and TRBJ1-1, is DVKVTQSSRYLVKRTGEKVFLECVQDMDHENMFWYRQDPGLGLRLIYFSYDVKMKEKGDIPEGYSVSREKKERFSLILESASTNQTSMYLCASSGRENMNTEAFFGQGTRLTVV.

The chain carries TRBV7-3 and TRBJ1-4; tentative D call: TRBD1 (5 bases). V lost 3 bases and J lost 2, with 10 bases in between. This CDR3 contains 15 residues. Germline V gives CDR1 SGHTA, CDR2 FQGTGA. The CDR3 DNA reads TGTGCCAGCAGCTTGGAAGGGGTCACTAATGAAAAACTGTTTTTT. Translating it yields CASSLEGVTNEKLFF.

In nucleotides, the CDR3 is TGCGCCAGCAGCTTTGGCAGTCCCCCCTATGGCTACACCTTC. Its translation: CASSFGSPPYGYTF. This sequence joins TRBV5-1 and TRBJ1-2; no clear D. This CDR3 is 14 amino acids long. The germline gives CDR1 SGHRS, CDR2 YFSETQ. Deletions cut 2 bases from V and 4 bases from J, with 12 bases between.